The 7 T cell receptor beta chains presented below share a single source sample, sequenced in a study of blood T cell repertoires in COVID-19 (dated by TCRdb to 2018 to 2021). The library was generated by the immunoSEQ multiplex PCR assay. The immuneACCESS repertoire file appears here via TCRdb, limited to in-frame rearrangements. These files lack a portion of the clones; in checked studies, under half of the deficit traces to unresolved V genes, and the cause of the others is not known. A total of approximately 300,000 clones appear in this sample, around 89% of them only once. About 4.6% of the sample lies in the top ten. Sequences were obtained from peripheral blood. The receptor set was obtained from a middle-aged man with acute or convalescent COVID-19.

The CDR3 region has the DNA TGCGCCAGCACCCGGACTAGCGCCGGTTCCGGGGAGCTGTTTTTT. Translation: CASTRTSAGSGELFF. The gene calls are TRBV5-1 and TRBJ2-2; 9 nucleotides line up with TRBD2. Looked up from germline, CDR1 is SGHRS and CDR2 is YFSETQ. The V segment lost 6 bases and the J segment 6 bases; nucleotides outside the gene matches: 9. This CDR3 has 15 residues.

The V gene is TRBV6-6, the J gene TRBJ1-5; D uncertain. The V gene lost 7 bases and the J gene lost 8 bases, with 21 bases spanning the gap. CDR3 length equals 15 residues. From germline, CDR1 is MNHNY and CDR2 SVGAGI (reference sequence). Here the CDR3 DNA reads TGTGCCAGCAAGCAGGCCGGACTTACCCAGGAGCCCCAGCATTTT. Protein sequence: CASKQAGLTQEPQHF.

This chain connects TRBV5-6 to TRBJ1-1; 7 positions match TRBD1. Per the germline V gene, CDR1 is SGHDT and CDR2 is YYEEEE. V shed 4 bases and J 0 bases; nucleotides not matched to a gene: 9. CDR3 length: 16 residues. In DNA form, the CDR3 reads TGTGCCAGCAGCCTTCGGACAGGCCTTATGAACACTGAAGCTTTCTTT. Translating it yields CASSLRTGLMNTEAFF. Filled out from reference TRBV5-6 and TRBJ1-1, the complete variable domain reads DAGVTQSPTHLIKTRGQQVTLRCSPKSGHDTVSWYQQALGQGPQFIFQYYEEEERQRGNFPDRFSGHQFPNYSSELNVNALLLGDSALYLCASSLRTGLMNTEAFFGQGTRLTVV.

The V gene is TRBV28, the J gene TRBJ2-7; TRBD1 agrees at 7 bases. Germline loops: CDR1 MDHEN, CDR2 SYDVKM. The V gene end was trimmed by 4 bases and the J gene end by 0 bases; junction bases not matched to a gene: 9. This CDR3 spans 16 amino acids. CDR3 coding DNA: TGTGCCAGCAGTTATAAGTATTGGGACAGCTCCTACGAGCAGTACTTC. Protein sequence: CASSYKYWDSSYEQYF.

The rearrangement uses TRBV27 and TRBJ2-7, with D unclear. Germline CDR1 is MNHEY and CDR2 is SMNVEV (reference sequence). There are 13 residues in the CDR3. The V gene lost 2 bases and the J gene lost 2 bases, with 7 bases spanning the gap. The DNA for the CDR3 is TGTGCCAGCAGTTTAGGGCCGACCTACGAGCAGTACTTC. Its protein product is CASSLGPTYEQYF.

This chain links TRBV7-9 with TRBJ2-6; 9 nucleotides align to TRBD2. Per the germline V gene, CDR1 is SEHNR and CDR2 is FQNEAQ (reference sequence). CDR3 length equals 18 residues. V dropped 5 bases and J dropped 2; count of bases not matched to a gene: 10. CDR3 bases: TGTGCCAGCAGCCCGCAAGCGGGGGGAGTCCCTGGGGCCAACGTCCTGACTTTC. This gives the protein CASSPQAGGVPGANVLTF.

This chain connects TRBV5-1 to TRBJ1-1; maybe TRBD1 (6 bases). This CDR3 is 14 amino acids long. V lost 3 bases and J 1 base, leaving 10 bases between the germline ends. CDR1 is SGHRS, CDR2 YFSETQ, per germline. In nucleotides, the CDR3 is TGCGCCAGCAGCTCCGGGACACCGAACACTGAAGCTTTCTTT. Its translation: CASSSGTPNTEAFF.